This TCR beta chain appears in the sequencing data of a study of beta chain features in type 1 diabetes (dated by TCRdb to 2016 to 2019). Regarding the research as a whole: Patients and healthy donors did not differ in mean age, gender distribution, total cell number or subset yield. A total of roughly 100 million sorted cells were examined across all samples, and the number of cells per subset was strongly correlated with RNA yield. The study compared TCRB repertoires of sorted circulating CD4+ T cell subsets between recently diagnosed type 1 diabetes patients and matched healthy donors. Naive and central memory subsets were obtained from all 30 or so donors, but regulatory and stem cell-like memory subsets were isolated from only 8 patients and roughly 8 healthy donors. Overall results and qualifications from the work: A moderate but significant shortening of TCRB CDR3 length was observed in type 1 diabetes patients in all four CD4+ subsets. Naive, central memory and regulatory TCRB repertoires appeared to be more similar among patients than among healthy donors. Because the HLA sub-analyses included only small numbers of individuals, any influence of HLA type on TCRB rearrangement was left unresolved. Because cDNA rather than genomic DNA was sequenced, highly expressing activated cells could have been over-represented, although no difference in activation and CD3 levels was found between groups. PCR may preferentially amplify shorter templates, but because patient and control samples were amplified and corrected together, any resulting skew would affect both groups equally. At VDJ recombination sites, type 1 diabetes patients had fewer insertions and more deleted nucleotides, which implies abnormalities in thymic rearrangement.

The High Capacity cDNA Reverse Transcription Kit was used to reverse transcribe all of the isolated RNA, meaning that expressed TCRB transcripts were what got sequenced. Deep immunoSEQ sequencing was performed on naive, central memory and regulatory T cell samples, with an average of roughly 3.3 million total reads per sample. Sorted cells were lysed in RLT buffer, and RNA was extracted using DNase-treated RNeasy Micro or Mini kits according to cell number. To prevent cross-contamination, every cell subset was processed on its own, while patient and healthy donor samples were processed together. The immunoSEQ multiplex PCR was used to amplify TCRB sequences from cDNA, generating 87-bp fragments that spanned the CDR3 region. Amplicons were sequenced on the Illumina HiSeq platform. On the authors' methods: Synthetic template baselines were used to correct PCR bias computationally, reads within Hamming distance 2 were collapsed, and singletons that could not be merged were discarded. By aligning reads against IMGT, V, D and J genes, CDR3 length, and insertions or deletions at six rearrangement sites were assigned. Within each subset, clonotype counts were normalized to sorted cell number, after which true diversity and Gini coefficients were computed with the tcR R package. The overlap coefficient, calculated on TCRB nucleotide sequences, was used to measure repertoire sharing. As a proxy for the pre-selection repertoire, out-of-frame TCRB sequences from naive cells were analyzed. The source is immuneACCESS, and TCRdb retained only in-frame sequences with V and J called. Part of the clones is not carried over; for the studies checked, unresolved V genes explain less than half of this, and the remainder is unexplained. D and trimming come from the DNA, and the V and J calls and clone size come from that table. For this sample there are about 410,000 clones; approximately 15% appear just once. The ten largest account for roughly 0.036% of the sample.

A single peripheral blood draw of approximately 110 mL on average was collected from each donor into heparinised tubes. A BD FACSAria II and a panel including CD45RO, CCR7, CD25, CD127, CD95 and CD27 were used to sort naive, central memory, regulatory and stem cell-like memory CD4+ T cells. Every sorted population had a purity above 95%. Right away, PBMCs were isolated by Lymphoprep density gradient centrifugation and were stained directly, with no culture step. So that batch effects would be minimized, each experiment stained and sorted samples in pairs, pairing one healthy donor with one patient. Trimming accounts for 7 bases at V and 9 bases at J, while the number of junction bases matched to no gene is 7. CDR3 length: 14 amino acids, cysteine to phenylalanine. CDR3 DNA only is kept here, 42 bases in frame from base 1. CDR1 is given as ENHRY and CDR2 as SYGVKD, both from the germline V gene. Remarks on this clone: This receptor's antigen is unknown. No base quality information exists; no much larger clone differs at one position.

The chain is made from TRBV10-3 and TRBJ2-1; a stretch of 12 junction bases matches TRBD2. Sequences were obtained from naive CD4+ T cells from blood. What this sample's cell subset or site label stands for: true naive CD4+ T cells. The origin of this receptor is a man younger than 45 in good health. The DNA sequence follows: TGTGCCATCACCGGACTAGCGGGGATCGGTGAGCAGTTCTTC. It specifies CAITGLAGIGEQFF.